Listed below are T cell receptor beta chains from one sample, sequenced in a study of OX40 agonist ivuxolimab in advanced cancers. Method: immunoSEQ multiplex PCR; TCRdb's copy keeps in-frame clones and lacks some. The data hold about 83,000 clones, with roughly 84% observed a single time. Source: CD4+ or CD8+ T cells sorted from blood, taken in a trial of the OX40 agonist ivuxolimab. These receptors were obtained from an adult with an advanced solid tumor such as melanoma, head and neck, liver or kidney cancer. Each CDR3 is given without its conserved first and last residue.

cdr3_length	v_call	j_call	cdr3_aa
15	TRBV5-1	TRBJ2-7	ASSKLAGGPSGYEQY
12	TRBV6-5	TRBJ1-3	ASRATGGGNTIY
11	TRBV14	TRBJ2-7	ASSPSSPYEQY
11	TRBV29-1	TRBJ1-1	SVRGGVTTEAF
13	TRBV5-4	TRBJ2-3	ASSLGSGLTDTQY
13	TRBV27	TRBJ1-1	ASKSLGAGPTEAF
10	TRBV5-6	TRBJ1-4	ASNGPARKLF
12	TRBV5-4	TRBJ2-5	ASSPTGGQETQY
12	TRBV29-1	TRBJ1-1	SVGQGAGNTEAF
12	TRBV5-1	TRBJ2-3	ASSLEGSTDTQY
10	TRBV29-1	TRBJ1-1	SVVGAHTEAF
14	TRBV10-3	TRBJ1-1	AISKTGTGIGTEAF
11	TRBV5-1	TRBJ1-1	ASSLWGSGEAF
10	TRBV2	TRBJ2-1	ASSIRDFEQF
13	TRBV4-3	TRBJ1-6	ASSQVAGVASPLH
12	TRBV11-2	TRBJ1-2	ASSSPRVRDGYT
13	TRBV5-4	TRBJ2-3	ASGLAGGPPGTQY
15	TRBV7-3	TRBJ2-3	ASSLSAGGPYRDTQY
11	TRBV25-1	TRBJ2-7	ASSFLGYYEQY
11	TRBV7-2	TRBJ1-3	AGSKQGGNTIY
12	TRBV7-2	TRBJ2-7	ASSLDLRRIEQY
11	TRBV18	TRBJ1-4	ASSPSTGEKLF
13	TRBV7-8	TRBJ2-1	ASNWELSSYNEQF
13	TRBV7-3	TRBJ2-5	ASSLSGTSQETQY
14	TRBV5-4	TRBJ2-1	ASSLAGVAGEGEQF
13	TRBV6-5	TRBJ1-3	ASSYRPGSGNTIY
11	TRBV15	TRBJ2-1	ATAPGLGNFQF
12	TRBV29-1	TRBJ2-7	SVAAQSLAYEQY
13	TRBV18	TRBJ2-7	ASSQASGQGYEQY
14	TRBV28	TRBJ1-3	ASSGEDARSGNTIY
13	TRBV6-5	TRBJ1-1	ASSSRVRSYTEAF
12	TRBV14	TRBJ1-1	ASSLYGGRTEAF
16	TRBV9	TRBJ2-6	ASSVSGTSSSGANVLT
12	TRBV28	TRBJ2-2	ASTPGRGAGELF
14	TRBV6-5	TRBJ2-7	ASSYWTSGDPGEQY
14	TRBV5-4	TRBJ2-2	ASSSDRGVSTGELF
13	TRBV6-4	TRBJ2-3	ASSDFGLPGDTQY
14	TRBV30	TRBJ2-3	AWREGLAGVGDTQY
11	TRBV5-1	TRBJ1-4	ASSLTTNEKLF
13	TRBV19	TRBJ1-6	ASSINRERNSPLH
11	TRBV30	TRBJ2-5	AWSAGLQETQY
12	TRBV7-8	TRBJ1-2	ASSLAWQQGGYT
15	TRBV5-3	TRBJ1-5	ARSLETGGDFNQPQH
13	TRBV5-1	TRBJ1-3	ASSSGAQAGNTIY
11	TRBV11-2	TRBJ2-4	ASSLGLKNIQY
10	TRBV7-9	TRBJ1-1	ASSLDSRRAF
12	TRBV6-1	TRBJ1-1	ASSAAQANTEAF
12	TRBV5-1	TRBJ2-3	ASSWDPDRDTQY
13	TRBV7-8	TRBJ2-1	ASSRTSGGYNEQF